This T cell receptor (beta chain) was profiled in a study of cytomegalovirus exposure and HLA in healthy donors. 13 Jbeta primers and 60 Vbeta primers were used for the PCR. Data came from immunoSEQ multiplex PCR; TCRdb stores just in-frame clones and leaves some out. Here the sample spans 100,000 to 150,000 clones, roughly four fifths being singletons. Source material: PBMCs. This sequence originates from a woman aged 45-65 years in good health and CMV-seropositive.

In DNA, the CDR3 is TGTGCCTGCCTGGAACCGGGTTCTTATTCACCCCTCCACTTT. Residues: CACLEPGSYSPLHF. The chain combines TRBV30 with TRBJ1-6; the D is unclear. V gave up 6 bases and J gave up 8 bases, with 17 bases separating them. Germline lookup yields CDR1 GTSNPN and CDR2 SVGIG (reference sequence). The CDR3 is made up of 14 amino acids.